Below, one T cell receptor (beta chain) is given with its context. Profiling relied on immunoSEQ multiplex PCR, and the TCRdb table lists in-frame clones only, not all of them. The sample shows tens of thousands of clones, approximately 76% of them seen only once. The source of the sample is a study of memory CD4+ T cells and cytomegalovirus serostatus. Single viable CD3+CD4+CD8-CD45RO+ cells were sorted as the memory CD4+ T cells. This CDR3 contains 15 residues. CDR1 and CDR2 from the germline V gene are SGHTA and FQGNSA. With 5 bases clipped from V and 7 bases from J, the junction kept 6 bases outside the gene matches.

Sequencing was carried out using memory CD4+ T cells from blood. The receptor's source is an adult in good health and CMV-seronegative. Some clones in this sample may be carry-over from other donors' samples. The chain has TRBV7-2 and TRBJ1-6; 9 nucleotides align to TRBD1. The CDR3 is CASSKQGAPNSPLHF. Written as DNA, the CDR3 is TGTGCCAGCAGCAAACAGGGGGCGCCGAATTCACCCCTCCACTTT.